This T cell receptor beta chain was identified during a study of T cells in Graves' hyperthyroidism and ophthalmopathy. Using RNA transcripts as the source, TCR beta CDR3 regions were amplified. A set of HTBI primers served as the primers for a first-round RT-PCR of the TCR CDR3. From the multiplex PCR reads, TCRdb called clonotypes with MiXCR, one entry per CDR3 protein. The data show about 620,000 distinct CDR3 sequences, roughly 17% seen once. Germline V gives CDR1 SNHLY, CDR2 FYNNEI. CDR3 length equals 14 residues. V shed 4 bases and J shed 1 base, with 9 bases lying between them. This clonotype has at least ten counts.

This sequence joins TRBV2 and TRBJ2-3; tentative D call: TRBD1 (6 bases). The TCR sequence derives from a woman in her 30s with Graves' hyperthyroidism. The sample was blood. The CDR3 bases are TGTGCCAGCAGTGCACAGGGAGGCACAGATACGCAGTATTTT. It translates to CASSAQGGTDTQYF.